This entry lists 15 T cell receptor beta chains sequenced from one sample in a study of blood T cell repertoires in COVID-19. Measured with immunoSEQ multiplex PCR; TCRdb has only the in-frame clones, and not every one. The profile covers tens of thousands of clones, with about nine tenths appearing a single time and 5.4% taken by the ten largest. Sequencing was carried out using peripheral blood. These receptors all stem from a human donor in a cohort sampled during active COVID-19.

This clone was found once. This chain joins TRBV5-6 and TRBJ1-2; D gene unclear. CDR3 length: 13 amino acids. Germline V gene sequence: CDR1 SGHDT, CDR2 YYEEEE. V lost 1 base and J lost 4, with 8 bases in between. The CDR3 sequence is CASSLSHSYGYTF. CDR3 nucleotides: TGTGCCAGCAGCTTGTCTCACAGCTATGGCTACACCTTC.

The chain recombines TRBV19 with TRBJ2-1; 7 positions agree with TRBD2. The V and J ends lost 7 bases and 7 bases, in that order; junction bases with no gene match: 19. Germline V gene sequence: CDR1 LNHDA, CDR2 SQIVND (reference sequence). CDR3 length equals 17 residues. CDR3 region: CASKASGITILANEQFF. The CDR3 DNA reads TGTGCCAGTAAAGCTAGCGGTATCACTATTCTTGCTAATGAGCAGTTCTTC.

This chain links TRBV7-2 with TRBJ2-3, with 11 bases aligning to TRBD1. Per the germline V gene, CDR1 is SGHTA and CDR2 is FQGNSA. J gave up 5 bases and V 4 bases, and 11 bases lay outside the gene matches. The CDR3 consists of 17 residues. The CDR3: CASSWDPGTGGGDTQYF. CDR3 bases: TGTGCCAGCAGCTGGGACCCCGGGACAGGGGGGGGAGATACGCAGTATTTT.

The chain combines TRBV27 with TRBJ1-5, with D tentatively TRBD1 (5 bases). The V gene lost 3 bases and the J gene lost 0 bases, with 12 bases spanning the gap. CDR1 is MNHEY and CDR2 is SMNVEV in the germline V gene (reference sequence). The CDR3 sequence is 16 residues long. In nucleotides, the CDR3 is TGTGCCAGCAGTTTGCGGACACCGTATAGCAATCAGCCCCAGCATTTT. Its protein product is CASSLRTPYSNQPQHF.

The chain is built from TRBV11-2 and TRBJ2-7, with D possibly being TRBD1 (5 bases). CDR1 is SGHAT and CDR2 is FQNNGV in the germline V gene. V was clipped by 6 bases and J by 4 bases, with 19 bases between them. This CDR3 is 15 amino acids long. Written as DNA, the CDR3 is TGTGCCAGCAGTCCGATGGCCAGACAGTCGTACGAGCAGTACGTC. It encodes CASSPMARQSYEQYV.

As to this clone: One end of the junction does not line up with germline, which may come from a read error. The chain uses TRBV5-1 and TRBJ1-2; 10 nucleotides match TRBD1. Per the germline V gene, CDR1 is SGHRS and CDR2 is YFSETQ. CDR3 size: 15 residues. The CDR3 DNA follows: TGCGCCAGCAGCAGAACCGGGACAGGGGTTTCCCCGGACGGATTC. Its protein product is CASSRTGTGVSPDGF.

The V and J genes are TRBV19 and TRBJ2-1, with D hard to call. This CDR3 comprises 15 residues. V lost 3 bases and J lost 2, with 11 bases in between. Looked up from germline, CDR1 is LNHDA and CDR2 is SQIVND (reference sequence). CDR3 nucleotides: TGTGCCAGTAGTATCCAGAACCTTCCCTACAATGAGCAGTTCTTC. This gives the protein CASSIQNLPYNEQFF.

This clone has just one count. This sequence joins TRBV28 and TRBJ2-3; D is unresolved. CDR1 and CDR2 (germline): MDHEN, SYDVKM. This CDR3 region has 13 residues. V gave up 5 bases and J gave up 3 bases, with 9 bases separating them. In DNA, the CDR3 is TGTGCCAGCAGTACTGCTCTGACAGATACGCAGTATTTT. Translating gives CASSTALTDTQYF.

J is TRBJ2-2 and V is TRBV11-3, with 14 nucleotides matching TRBD2. The CDR3 is 18 residues long. Per germline, CDR1 SGHNT and CDR2 YENEEA. V dropped 0 bases and J dropped 4; count of bases not matched to a gene: 4. The CDR3 protein is CASSLEGGLAGVTGELFF. The DNA for the CDR3 is TGTGCCAGCAGCTTAGAGGGGGGACTAGCGGGAGTCACCGGGGAGCTGTTTTTT.

The CDR3, as DNA: TGCAGCGTAGAGGGGACTCCCCCGCAGTTCTTC. Translation gives CSVEGTPPQFF. The chain couples TRBV29-1 to TRBJ2-1; TRBD2 might be the D (6 bases). The germline V gene encodes CDR1 SQVTM and CDR2 ANQGSEA. The V and J ends lost 6 bases and 12 bases respectively, with 15 bases between them. The CDR3 consists of 11 residues.

The gene calls are TRBV6-6 and TRBJ2-3; unclear D gene. Trimming took off 2 bases at V and 2 bases at J, with 8 bases between the two ends. There are 14 residues in the CDR3. Germline V gene data show CDR1 as MNHNY and CDR2 as SVGAGI (reference sequence). Written as DNA, the CDR3 is TGTGCCAGCAGTTACGATCCAGACACAGATACGCAGTATTTT. This codes for CASSYDPDTDTQYF.

The J gene is TRBJ2-2, the V gene TRBV5-1, with D tentatively TRBD1 (6 bases). The CDR3 consists of 15 residues. Germline V gene lookup returns CDR1 SGHRS and CDR2 YFSETQ. Trimming pared 0 bases from V and 0 bases from J, leaving 6 bases between. This CDR3 is CASSLGTANTGELFF. CDR3 DNA: TGCGCCAGCAGCTTGGGGACAGCGAACACCGGGGAGCTGTTTTTT.

The chain joins TRBV19 to TRBJ2-1; 9 bases are shared with TRBD1. Germline CDR1 is LNHDA and CDR2 is SQIVND (reference sequence). The V gene end was trimmed by 5 bases and the J gene end by 5 bases; junction bases not matched to a gene: 10. The CDR3 covers 16 residues. The CDR3 DNA reads TGTGCCAGTAGTCAACAGGGGGCAATAAAGGACAATGAGCAGTTCTTC. Translated: CASSQQGAIKDNEQFF.

The chain recombines TRBV7-9 with TRBJ1-2; the D gene is possibly TRBD1 (6 bases). This CDR3 comprises 15 residues. V lost 10 bases and J 0 bases, leaving 18 bases between the germline ends. Looked up from germline, CDR1 is SEHNR and CDR2 is FQNEAQ (reference sequence). As DNA, the CDR3 is TGTGCCACCCAGGGACAAATTTTGCCTAACTATGGCTACACCTTC. Its translation is CATQGQILPNYGYTF.

The CDR3 DNA reads as TGCGCCAGCCACGGAGGGGGCGCTGGTGGCTACACCTTC. Protein sequence: CASHGGGAGGYTF. V and J are TRBV5-1 and TRBJ1-2; 7 nucleotides line up with TRBD1. Germline V lookup: CDR1 SGHRS, CDR2 YFSETQ. The CDR3 has 13 amino acids. Trimming took 7 bases from V and 7 from J; bases not matched to a gene: 10. The variable domain in full, with the rest retrieved from reference TRBV5-1 and TRBJ1-2, is KAGVTQTPRYLIKTRGQQVTLSCSPISGHRSVSWYQQTPGQGLQFLFEYFSETQRNKGNFPGRFSGRQFSNSRSEMNVSTLELGDSALYLCASHGGGAGGYTFGSGTRLTVV.